This T cell receptor beta chain was profiled in a study of cytomegalovirus exposure and HLA in healthy donors. V lost 5 bases and J lost 5; bases outside the gene matches: 12. CDR1 SGHAT and CDR2 FQNNGV come from the germline V gene. The CDR3 is 15 amino acids. Broader study findings: CMV serostatus was the sole immune exposure information available. With DRB1 most and HLA-C fewest, TCR association rates differed between HLA loci in a later analysis. Data from an earlier analysis indicated that most TCR beta V segments were productive either about 87% or about 30% of the time. According to a later analysis, donors in an Asian-associated ancestry cluster reportedly had fewer N-insertions than the roughly 670-donor mean.

The study ran its PCR with 60 Vbeta and 13 Jbeta primers. Clones were read by immunoSEQ multiplex PCR, and TCRdb kept only the in-frame ones, dropping some. In the table there are some 120,000 clones, around 84% of which are singletons. A word on this clone: What it binds is unknown.

This TCR was sampled from a woman between 18 and 30 years old in good health and CMV-seropositive. The sequenced sample consisted of PBMCs. This chain joins TRBV11-2 and TRBJ2-7; 7 nucleotides match TRBD1. CDR3 nucleotides: TGTGCCAGCAGCGACTCGACAGGGTTCCCCAACGAGCAGTACTTC. As protein: CASSDSTGFPNEQYF. Complete variable domain (other parts from reference TRBV11-2 and TRBJ2-7): EAGVAQSPRYKIIEKRQSVAFWCNPISGHATLYWYQQILGQGPKLLIQFQNNGVVDDSQLPKDRFSAERLKGVDSTLKIQPAKLEDSAVYLCASSDSTGFPNEQYFGPGTRLTVT.